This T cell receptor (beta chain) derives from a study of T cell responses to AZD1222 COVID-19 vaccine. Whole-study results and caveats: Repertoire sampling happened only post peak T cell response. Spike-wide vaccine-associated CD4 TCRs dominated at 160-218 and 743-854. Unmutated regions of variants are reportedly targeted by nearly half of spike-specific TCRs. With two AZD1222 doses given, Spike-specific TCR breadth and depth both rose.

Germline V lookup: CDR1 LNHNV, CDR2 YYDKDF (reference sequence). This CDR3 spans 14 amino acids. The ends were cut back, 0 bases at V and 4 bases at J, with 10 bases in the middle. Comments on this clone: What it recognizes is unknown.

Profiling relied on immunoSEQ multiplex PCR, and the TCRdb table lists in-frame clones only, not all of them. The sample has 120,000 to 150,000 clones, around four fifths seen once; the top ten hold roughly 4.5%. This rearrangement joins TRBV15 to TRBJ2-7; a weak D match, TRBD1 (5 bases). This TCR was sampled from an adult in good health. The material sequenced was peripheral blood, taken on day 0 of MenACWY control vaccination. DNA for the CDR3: TGTGCCACCAGCAGAGATTTTGCAGGGTACGAGCAGTACTTC. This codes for CATSRDFAGYEQYF.